This T cell receptor beta chain derives from a study of CD8+ T cells in alopecia areata. Extracted RNA was reverse transcribed into cDNA, the sequencing template. The assay was immunoSEQ multiplex PCR, and TCRdb's table has in-frame clones only and misses some. The sample lists around 140,000 clones, around 50% occurring once. Deletions cut 5 bases from V and 4 bases from J, with 8 bases between. The CDR3 runs 11 residues. Germline V gene data show CDR1 as SQVTM and CDR2 as ANQGSEA. The chain employs TRBV29-1 and TRBJ2-5; D call uncertain. This TCR was sampled from a human donor with alopecia areata. The sequenced sample was CD4+ T cells sorted from blood. CDR3 bases: TGCAGCGTTCAGGTTATAGAGACCCAGTACTTC. Translating gives CSVQVIETQYF.